This TCR beta chain stems from a study of tumor-infiltrating lymphocytes in localized non-small cell lung cancer. The wider study: From each patient, both tumor and uninvolved lung, non-adjacent to tumor, were sampled. Overall study results and limits: TCR sequencing covered a subset of patients with enough tissue. Immunotypes IM1 and IM2 had similar TCR-derived T-cell fractions.

Comments on this clone: Its cognate antigen is unknown.

Unmatched junction bases numbered 0, after V lost 0 bases and J lost 0 bases. The CDR3 loop spans 16 amino acids. Germline V gene lookup returns CDR1 SGHVS and CDR2 FNYEAQ. Generated by immunoSEQ multiplex PCR, the TCRdb table keeps only in-frame clones and is missing some. The sample holds some 14,000 clones; less than 75% are singletons and the top ten take over 20%. The J gene is TRBJ2-2, the V gene TRBV7-6; TRBD2 matches at 8 bases. This TCR was sampled from a human donor with non-small cell lung cancer. The specimen was uninvolved lung tissue not adjacent to the tumor. In nucleotides, the CDR3 is TGTGCCAGCAGCTTAGCCGGGGGGGCGAACACCGGGGAGCTGTTTTTT. Translation gives CASSLAGGANTGELFF.